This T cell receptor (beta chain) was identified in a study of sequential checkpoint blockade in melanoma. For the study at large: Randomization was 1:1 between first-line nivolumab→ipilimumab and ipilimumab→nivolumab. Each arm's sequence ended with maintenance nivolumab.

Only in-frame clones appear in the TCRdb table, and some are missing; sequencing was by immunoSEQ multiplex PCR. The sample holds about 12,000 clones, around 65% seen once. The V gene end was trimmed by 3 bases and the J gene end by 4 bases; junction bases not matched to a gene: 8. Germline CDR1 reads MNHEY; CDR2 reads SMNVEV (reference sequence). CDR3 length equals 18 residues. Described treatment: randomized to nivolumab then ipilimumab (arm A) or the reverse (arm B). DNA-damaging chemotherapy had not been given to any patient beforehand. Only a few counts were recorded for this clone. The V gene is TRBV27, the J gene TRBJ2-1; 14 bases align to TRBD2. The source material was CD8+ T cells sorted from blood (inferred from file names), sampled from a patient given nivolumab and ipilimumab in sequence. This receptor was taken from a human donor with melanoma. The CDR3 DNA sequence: TGTGCCAGCAGTTTTTTAGGGACTAGCGGGGGCCGTTACAATGAGCAGTTCTTC. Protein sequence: CASSFLGTSGGRYNEQFF.